This T cell receptor (beta chain) was retrieved from a study of blood T cell repertoires in COVID-19. For the study at large: Samples of COVID-19 (acute and convalescent) were obtained from the United States, Italy and Spain.

Per the original methods: Amplification with reference gene primers provided the estimates of nucleated cell counts. Measured with immunoSEQ multiplex PCR; TCRdb has only the in-frame clones, and not every one. The DNA gave D and trimming, while V, J and clone size come from that table. The data contain under 250,000 clones, around 80% of them singletons. Trimming at V came to 4 bases and at J to 7 bases, leaving 7 bases not matched to a gene. The germline V gene has CDR1 SEHNR and CDR2 FQNEAQ (reference sequence). The CDR3 extends over 16 amino acids. The rearrangement joins TRBV7-9 to TRBJ1-6; 10 bases map to TRBD1. This TCR derives from a woman aged 60-75 years who had recovered from COVID-19. Sequenced: peripheral blood. CDR3 region: CASSSRPGQGNSPLHF. The CDR3 nucleotides are TGTGCCAGCAGCTCCCGGCCGGGACAGGGGAATTCACCCCTCCACTTT.